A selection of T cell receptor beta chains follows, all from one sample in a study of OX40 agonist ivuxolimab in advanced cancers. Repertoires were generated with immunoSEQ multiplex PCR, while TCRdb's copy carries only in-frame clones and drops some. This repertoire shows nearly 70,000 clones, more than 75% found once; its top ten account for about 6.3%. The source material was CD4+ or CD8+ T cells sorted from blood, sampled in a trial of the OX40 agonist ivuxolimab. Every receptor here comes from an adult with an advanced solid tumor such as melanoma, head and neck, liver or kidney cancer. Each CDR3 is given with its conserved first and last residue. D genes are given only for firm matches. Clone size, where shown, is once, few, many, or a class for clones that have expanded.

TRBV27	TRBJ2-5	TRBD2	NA	CASSTLVASGSETQYF	TGTGCCAGCAGTACCCTCGTAGCTAGCGGGAGTGAGACCCAGTACTTC
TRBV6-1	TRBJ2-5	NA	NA	CASSEEVQASWTQYF	TGTGCCAGCAGTGAAGAGGTGCAGGCCAGTTGGACCCAGTACTTC
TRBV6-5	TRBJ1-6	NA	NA	CASSYSGDSPLHF	TGTGCCAGCAGTTACTCGGGGGATTCACCCCTCCACTTT
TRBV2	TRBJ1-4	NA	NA	CASGPQPATNEKLFF	TGTGCCAGCGGCCCCCAACCTGCAACTAATGAAAAACTGTTTTTT
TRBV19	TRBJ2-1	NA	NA	CASRVYGDRSYNEQFF	TGTGCCAGTAGAGTATACGGGGACCGCTCCTACAATGAGCAGTTCTTC
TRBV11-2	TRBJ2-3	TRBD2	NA	CASSFPGGDTQYF	TGTGCCAGCAGTTTCCCGGGGGGGGATACGCAGTATTTT
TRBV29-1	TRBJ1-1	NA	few	CSVAREFMNTEAFF	TGCAGCGTTGCACGGGAATTCATGAACACTGAAGCTTTCTTT
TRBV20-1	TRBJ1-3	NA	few	CSAYSGNTIYF	TGCAGTGCATATTCCGGAAACACCATATATTTT
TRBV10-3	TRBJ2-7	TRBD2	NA	CAISSNGLAGGFEQYF	TGTGCCATCAGTTCAAATGGGCTAGCGGGAGGTTTCGAGCAGTACTTC
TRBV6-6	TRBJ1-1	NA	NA	CASRRNMNTEAFF	TGTGCCAGCAGGCGCAACATGAACACTGAAGCTTTCTTT
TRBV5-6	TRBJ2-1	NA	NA	CASSLRVGYGNEQFF	TGTGCCAGCAGCTTGCGGGTTGGGTACGGCAATGAGCAGTTCTTC
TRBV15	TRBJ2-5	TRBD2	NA	CATSTRTSDQETQYF	TGTGCCACCAGCACCCGGACTAGCGACCAAGAGACCCAGTACTTC
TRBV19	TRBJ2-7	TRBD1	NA	CASSPRTGGTSYEQYF	TGTGCCAGTAGTCCGCGGACAGGGGGGACATCCTACGAGCAGTACTTC
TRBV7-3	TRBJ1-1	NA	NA	CASSPTLGTEAFF	TGTGCCAGCAGCCCGACTTTGGGCACTGAAGCTTTCTTT
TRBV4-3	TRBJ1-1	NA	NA	CASSQDNTVEAFF	TGCGCCAGCAGCCAAGATAATACGGTAGAAGCTTTCTTT
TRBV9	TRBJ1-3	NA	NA	CASSVGVWGNSGNTIYF	TGTGCCAGCAGCGTAGGGGTTTGGGGGAACTCTGGAAACACCATATATTTT
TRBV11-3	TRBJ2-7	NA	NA	CASSPWGGPYEQYF	TGTGCCAGCAGCCCTTGGGGGGGCCCCTACGAGCAGTACTTC
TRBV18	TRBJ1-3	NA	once	CASSPRGGNTIYF	TGTGCCAGCTCACCACGAGGGGGAAACACCATATATTTT
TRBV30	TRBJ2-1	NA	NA	CAWSGVGSYNEQFF	TGTGCCTGGAGCGGGGTGGGCTCCTACAATGAGCAGTTCTTC
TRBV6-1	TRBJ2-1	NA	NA	CASSGGIDTYNEQFF	TGTGCCAGCAGTGGTGGGATAGACACTTACAATGAGCAGTTCTTC
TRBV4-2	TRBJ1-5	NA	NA	CASSQDRRVNQPQHF	TGTGCCAGCAGCCAGGACCGGCGCGTAAATCAGCCCCAGCATTTT
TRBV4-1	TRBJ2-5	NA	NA	CASSQGPGSYQETQYF	TGCGCCAGCAGCCAGGGACCGGGATCGTACCAAGAGACCCAGTACTTC
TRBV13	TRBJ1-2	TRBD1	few	CASSRTGGVDYGYTF	TGTGCCAGCAGCCGGACAGGGGGCGTCGACTATGGCTACACCTTC
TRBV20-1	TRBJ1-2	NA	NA	CSAAYDYGYTF	TGCAGTGCCGCCTACGACTATGGCTACACCTTC
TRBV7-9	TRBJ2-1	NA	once	CASSSTGGHEQFF	TGTGCCAGCAGCAGTACGGGGGGCCATGAGCAGTTCTTC
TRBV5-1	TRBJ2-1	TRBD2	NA	CASSLVGSSGVLDEQFF	TGCGCCAGCAGCTTGGTCGGGTCTAGCGGGGTGCTAGATGAGCAGTTCTTC
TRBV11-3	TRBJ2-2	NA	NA	CASSPRKGELFF	TGTGCCAGCAGCCCTAGGAAGGGGGAGCTGTTTTTT
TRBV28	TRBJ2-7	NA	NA	CASSPQWDGEQYF	TGTGCCAGCAGTCCTCAATGGGACGGCGAGCAGTACTTC
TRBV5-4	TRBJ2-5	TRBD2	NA	CASSLTSGGRGETQYF	TGTGCCAGCAGCCTGACTAGCGGGGGAAGGGGAGAGACCCAGTACTTC
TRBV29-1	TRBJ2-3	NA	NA	CSVVYGGTDTQYF	TGCAGCGTTGTGTACGGAGGCACAGATACGCAGTATTTT
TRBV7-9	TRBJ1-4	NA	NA	CASRAAEGTNEKLFF	TGTGCCAGCAGGGCCGCGGAGGGAACTAATGAAAAACTGTTTTTT
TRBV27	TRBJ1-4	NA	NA	CASSLRGVTNEKLFF	TGTGCCAGCAGTTTAAGGGGGGTAACTAATGAAAAACTGTTTTTT
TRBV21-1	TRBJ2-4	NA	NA	CASSLGGRGKNIQYF	TGTGCCAGCAGCCTTGGGGGAAGGGGCAAAAACATTCAGTACTTC
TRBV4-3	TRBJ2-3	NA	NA	CASSQDRVWRDTQYF	TGCGCCAGCAGCCAAGACAGGGTATGGAGGGATACGCAGTATTTT
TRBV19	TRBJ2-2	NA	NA	CASIKTGFGELFF	TGTGCCAGTATTAAAACGGGGTTCGGGGAGCTGTTTTTT
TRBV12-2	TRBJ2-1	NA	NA	CASRHPGTGRDREQFF	TGTGCAAGTCGCCATCCGGGGACAGGGAGGGACAGGGAGCAGTTCTTC
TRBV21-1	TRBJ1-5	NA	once	CASSPGPSNQPQHF	TGTGCCAGCAGCCCCGGACCAAGCAATCAGCCCCAGCATTTT
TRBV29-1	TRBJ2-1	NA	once	CSVDSQSSYNEQFF	TGCAGCGTTGACAGTCAGAGCTCCTACAATGAGCAGTTCTTC
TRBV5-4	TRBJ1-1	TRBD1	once	CASSPDRASTEAFF	TGTGCCAGCAGCCCGGACAGGGCATCCACTGAAGCTTTCTTT
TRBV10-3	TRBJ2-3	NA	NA	CAISAGGTDTQYF	TGTGCCATCTCTGCAGGGGGCACAGATACGCAGTATTTT
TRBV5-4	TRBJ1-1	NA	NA	CASSPINGVSTEAFF	TGTGCCAGCAGCCCAATCAACGGGGTGAGCACTGAAGCTTTCTTT
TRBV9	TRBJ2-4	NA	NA	CASSVAHSSENIQYF	TGTGCCAGCAGCGTAGCTCATAGCAGCGAAAACATTCAGTACTTC
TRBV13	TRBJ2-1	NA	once	CASSLAHHEQFF	TGTGCCAGCAGCTTGGCCCACCATGAGCAGTTCTTC
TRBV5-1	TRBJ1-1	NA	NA	CASSPLSGNTEAFF	TGCGCCAGCAGCCCTTTGTCCGGGAACACTGAAGCTTTCTTT
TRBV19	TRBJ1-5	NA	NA	CASSPGRGFHQPQHF	TGTGCCAGTAGTCCGGGACGGGGATTTCATCAGCCCCAGCATTTT
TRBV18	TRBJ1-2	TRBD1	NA	CASSLDRAYNYGYTF	TGTGCCAGCTCACTCGACAGGGCATATAACTATGGCTACACCTTC
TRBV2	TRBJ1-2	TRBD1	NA	CASSDTGGMGYTF	TGTGCCAGCAGTGATACAGGGGGCATGGGCTACACCTTC
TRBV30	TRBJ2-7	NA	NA	CAWSEGGSSYEQYF	TGTGCCTGGAGTGAAGGGGGGAGCTCCTACGAGCAGTACTTC
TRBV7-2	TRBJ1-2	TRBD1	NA	CASSPDRGRFTDYGYTF	TGTGCCAGCAGTCCGGACAGGGGGCGCTTTACGGACTATGGCTACACCTTC
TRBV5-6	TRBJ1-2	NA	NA	CASTMDGNYGYTF	TGTGCCAGCACCATGGACGGGAACTATGGCTACACCTTC
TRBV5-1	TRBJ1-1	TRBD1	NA	CASSLRTGSMNTEAFF	TGCGCCAGCAGCTTGCGGACAGGCAGCATGAACACTGAAGCTTTCTTT
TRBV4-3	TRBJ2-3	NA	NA	CASSQEGGDTQYF	TGCGCCAGCAGCCAAGAAGGAGGAGATACGCAGTATTTT
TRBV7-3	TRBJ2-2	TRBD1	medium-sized	CASSRQGADTGELFF	TGTGCCAGCAGCCGACAGGGGGCCGACACCGGGGAGCTGTTTTTT
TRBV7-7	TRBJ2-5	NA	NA	CASSNGLETQYF	TGTGCTAGCTCCAACGGATTGGAGACCCAGTACTTC